The clone carrying this T cell receptor beta chain was seen at least ten times. The data were taken from a study of T-cell reconstitution after alpha-beta-depleted transplantation in children. Per the germline V gene, CDR1 is SNHLY and CDR2 is FYNNEI. Unmatched junction bases numbered 7, after V lost 5 bases and J lost 5 bases. The CDR3 has 15 amino acids. Unique molecular identifiers were incorporated into the prepared TCRbeta library. TCRdb redid the calling of the PCR reads with MiXCR, one entry per CDR3 protein. The profile shows about 400,000 distinct CDR3 sequences, 20% of them singletons. This sample comprised PBMCs from the stem cell graft donor, obtained from the stem cell graft. The J gene is TRBJ2-3, the V gene TRBV2; TRBD1 matches 10 bases. The TCR sequence derives from a human donor who donated a stem cell graft to a child with acute myeloid leukemia. The CDR3 nucleotides are TGTGCCAGCAGTAAGGGGACAGGGGTGGGAGATACGCAGTATTTT. Protein sequence: CASSKGTGVGDTQYF.